Listed here is a single T cell receptor (beta chain). In this sample, this clonotype turned up many times. The specificity of this receptor is unknown. No much larger clone is present one base from it, and per-base qualities are unavailable. The library was generated by multiplex PCR. The reads were generated on an Illumina HiSeq 4000. iRepertoire HTBI primers and Arm-PCR amplification of CDR3 regions were used to construct TCR beta libraries. Gel purification was performed on PCR products prior to sequencing. The original pipeline was this. Gene usage analysis of CDR3 amino acid clonotypes used the approximately 62 TRBV and approximately 13 TRBJ segments found across samples. COPE and FqMerger were used to merge filtered high-quality paired reads into contigs. BLAST was used to align contigs to IMGT TRBV, TRBD and TRBJ reference genes, and CDR3 was defined according to IMGT. Any clonotype with a frequency above 0.1% was classified as a highly expanded clone. Shannon entropy was used to measure repertoire diversity, and the Gini coefficient was used to measure V-J evenness. A clonotype found in more than one individual was treated as public. TCRdb's own reprocessing of the public reads used fastp at Q25 and MiXCR and kept productive beta chains. Each entry merges the rows of one CDR3 protein and shows their most common DNA and genes. V and J calls and clone size were set by TCRdb, not the authors. The sample table records about 560,000 distinct CDR3 sequences; about 16% of these occur just once. The ten largest clonotypes hold about 12% of the sample.

The data are from a study of regulatory T cells in long-lasting Graves disease (dated by TCRdb to 2020 to 2022). Regarding the research as a whole: Antithyroid drugs had been taken for less than 3 months by newly diagnosed Graves' disease patients. Persistent Graves' disease patients were compared with newly diagnosed Graves' disease patients by peripheral blood TCR sequencing and RNA sequencing. The study took place in China and was registered as a clinical trial. A total of roughly 33 samples were covered by TCR sequencing, comprising around 13 persistent and around 20 newly diagnosed Graves' disease patients. General conclusions and limits of the study: Sequencing and analysis were restricted to the TCR beta chain. As a limitation, the authors acknowledged that the small sample size may reduce accuracy. Peripheral blood alone was examined, since thyroid tissue, which constituted the primary lesion, could not be accessed. TRBV28, TRBJ1-2 and TRBJ2-5 were preferentially used in persistent disease, while TRBV20-1 and TRBJ2-1 were favored in newly diagnosed disease. More public clonotypes were shared among persistent patients (under 3,000) than among newly diagnosed patients (more than 950). Persistent Graves' disease patients showed lower TCR Shannon entropy and fewer highly expanded clones than newly diagnosed patients, suggesting clonal expansion.

In the paper's terms, the time point label means: newly diagnosed GD, antithyroid drugs for less than 3 months. For both TCR sequencing and RNA sequencing, RNA was extracted from PBMCs using TRIzol. The diagnosis of Graves' disease was made according to American Thyroid Association guidelines. Recruitment of patients was carried out at an endocrinology department in Xi'an, China. Each patient gave 8.5 to 9.5 milliliters of peripheral blood, collected in an EDTA anticoagulant tube. Ficoll Paque Plus density gradient separation was used to isolate PBMCs, and no further T cell sorting was performed. An Agilent 2100 Bioanalyzer and agarose gel were used to check RNA quality, and a NanoDrop 2000 was used to measure RNA concentration. CDR1 KGHSH and CDR2 LQKENI were looked up in the germline V gene. Spanning cysteine to phenylalanine, the CDR3 consists of 16 amino acids. The kept DNA is CDR3 alone, 48 bases in frame from the first base. The germline ends are 18 bases apart after V is trimmed by 3 bases and J by 6 bases.

These data are also associated with another study on T cells in Graves' hyperthyroidism and ophthalmopathy. Looking at the second paper: Stable Graves' hyperthyroidism was defined as the absence of progression to ophthalmopathy over 18 months of follow-up. Hyperthyroidism patients were newly diagnosed, with disease duration under 2 months, and aged 18 to 65 years. Patients with uncontrolled infections, other autoimmune diseases, pregnancy or lactation were excluded. Clinical symptoms, serum thyroxine and TRAb, thyroid ultrasound, and orbital computed tomography formed the basis for the diagnoses. For the first round of RT-PCR on the TCR CDR3, the HTBI primer set was used together with the Qiagen OneStep RT-PCR kit. Most expanded thyroid clonotypes (frequency above 0.001) were also detected in blood, a finding suggesting that blood repertoires may reflect thyroid immune responses. A model built on a 13 V-J signature distinguished ophthalmopathy from stable hyperthyroidism, reaching around 87% sensitivity and 81.08% specificity in cross-validation and 80%/75% in testing. In validation, the model predicted progression to ophthalmopathy a median of roughly 6.2 months before onset, with about 64% sensitivity and almost 75% specificity. To identify TCR V-J signatures that set the groups apart, the researchers used a discovery cohort of 100 patients, made up of some 41 with Graves' ophthalmopathy and 57 with stable Graves' hyperthyroidism. Prospective prediction of ophthalmopathy was tested in an independent validation cohort of 18 to 20 hyperthyroidism patients and 15 to 17 patients who later progressed to ophthalmopathy. The 90 or so discovery patients were randomly split 7:3 into training and test sets. In more than five Graves' hyperthyroidism patients, the study also compared T-cell repertoires from thyroid tissue with T-cell repertoires from blood. Following sampling, methimazole starting at 30 mg daily was given to hyperthyroidism patients, and high-dose intravenous methylprednisolone was given to ophthalmopathy patients. Libraries were constructed in a second round of multiplex PCR, after which size selection and purification were carried out. The libraries were sequenced on an Illumina HiSeq2000 using paired-end 100 bp reads. SOAPnuke was used to process the raw data, with reads discarded if the reads contained adapters or uncalled bases, had a mean Phred below 15, or lacked an exact constant-primer or identifier match. COPE v1.2.5 was used to merge high-quality paired reads, and clonotypes were defined as unique nucleotide sequences. MiTCR v1.1 was used to align the clonotypes against IMGT TRBV, TRBD and TRBJ reference segments. Analysis was restricted to V-J combinations with a frequency above 0.0001, which covered approximately 99% of repertoires. A TCS score was defined as the ratio between F50 (clonal expansion) and ExV (chaos), using BLOSUM62-based TCRdist between CDR3 peptides within each V-J. Welch's t-statistics and random forest reduced some 510 V-J features to about 12, which were used in a naive Bayes classifier (R e1071). No statistical method was used to set the sample size in advance, and investigators knew the group allocation. According to the paper, TCR Vbeta CDR3 sequencing was carried out on 135 peripheral blood samples, which came from around 43 ophthalmopathy, about 75 hyperthyroidism and roughly 17 progressor patients.

The source is a man between 18 and 29 years old with Graves disease. Donor details come from another sample of the same person, matched by shared clones. The specimen was peripheral blood mononuclear cells (PBMCs), collected at new diagnosis, from a patient treated with antithyroid drugs. The chain was built from TRBV18 and TRBJ2-1; the D region may be TRBD1 or TRBD2, each matching 6 bases equally. The nucleotide sequence reads as follows: TGTGCCAGCTCACCTCCTGGGGGGCTAGTCCTCAATGAGCAGTTCTTC. This encodes CASSPPGGLVLNEQFF.